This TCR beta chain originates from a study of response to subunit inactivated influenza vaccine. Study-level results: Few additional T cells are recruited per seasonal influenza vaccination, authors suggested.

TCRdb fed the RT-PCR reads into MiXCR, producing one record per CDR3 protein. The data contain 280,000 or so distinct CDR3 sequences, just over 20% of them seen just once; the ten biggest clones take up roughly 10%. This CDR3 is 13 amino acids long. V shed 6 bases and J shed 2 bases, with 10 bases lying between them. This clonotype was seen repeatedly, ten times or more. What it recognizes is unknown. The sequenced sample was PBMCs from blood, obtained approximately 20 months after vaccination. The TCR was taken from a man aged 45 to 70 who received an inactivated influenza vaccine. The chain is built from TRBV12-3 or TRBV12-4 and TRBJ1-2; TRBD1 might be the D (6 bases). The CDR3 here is CASRGDTNYGYTF. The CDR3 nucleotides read TGTGCCAGCAGAGGGGACACCAACTATGGCTACACCTTC.